This T cell receptor (beta chain) was captured in a study of low-dose radiotherapy and immunotherapy resistance in tumors. Study overall: A total of 6.5 Gy was given to Cohort 1 as 0.5 Gy per fraction every 2 weeks.

Time point noted: after trial treatment. Treatment of the sample: LDRT plus nivolumab, ipilimumab, low-dose cyclophosphamide and aspirin (RACIN trial). Treatment combined nivolumab, ipilimumab, aspirin, low-dose cyclophosphamide and low-dose radiotherapy in a dose-escalation trial. This clonotype was seen at least ten times. V was shortened by 0 bases and J by 2 bases, with 11 bases between the two germline ends. The CDR3 has 14 residues. In germline, CDR1 is DFQATT, CDR2 SNEGSKA (reference sequence). Alpha and beta chains were covered, as first-strand cDNA relied on TRAV- and TRBV-specific primers. The authors ran around 22 PCR cycles to amplify TCRs with a constant-region primer and V-primer adapter. Via MiXCR, TCRdb re-called the reads, giving one row per CDR3 protein. The repertoire has about 84,000 distinct CDR3 sequences, around a sixth of them found once; the top ten carry roughly 1.5%.

The receptor was isolated from a male donor with prostate cancer. The input for sequencing was PBMCs, taken after low-dose radiotherapy plus immunotherapy. This chain uses TRBV20-1 with TRBJ2-7; no clear D gene. The CDR3 region is CSARDPQRAYEQYF. CDR3 in DNA: TGCAGTGCTAGAGATCCTCAGAGAGCCTACGAGCAGTACTTC.